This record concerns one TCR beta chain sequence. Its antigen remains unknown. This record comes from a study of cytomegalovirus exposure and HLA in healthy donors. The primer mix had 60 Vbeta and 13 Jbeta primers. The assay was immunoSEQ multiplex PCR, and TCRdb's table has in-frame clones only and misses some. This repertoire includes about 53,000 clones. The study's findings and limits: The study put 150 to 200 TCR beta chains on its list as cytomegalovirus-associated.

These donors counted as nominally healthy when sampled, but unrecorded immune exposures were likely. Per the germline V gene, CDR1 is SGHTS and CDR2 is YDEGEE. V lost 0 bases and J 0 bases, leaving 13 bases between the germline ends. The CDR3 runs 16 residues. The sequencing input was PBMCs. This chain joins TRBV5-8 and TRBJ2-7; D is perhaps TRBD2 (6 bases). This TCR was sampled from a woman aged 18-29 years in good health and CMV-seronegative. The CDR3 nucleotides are TGTGCCAGCAGCTTGGGAACTAGCAGAAGCTCCTACGAGCAGTACTTC. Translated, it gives CASSLGTSRSSYEQYF.